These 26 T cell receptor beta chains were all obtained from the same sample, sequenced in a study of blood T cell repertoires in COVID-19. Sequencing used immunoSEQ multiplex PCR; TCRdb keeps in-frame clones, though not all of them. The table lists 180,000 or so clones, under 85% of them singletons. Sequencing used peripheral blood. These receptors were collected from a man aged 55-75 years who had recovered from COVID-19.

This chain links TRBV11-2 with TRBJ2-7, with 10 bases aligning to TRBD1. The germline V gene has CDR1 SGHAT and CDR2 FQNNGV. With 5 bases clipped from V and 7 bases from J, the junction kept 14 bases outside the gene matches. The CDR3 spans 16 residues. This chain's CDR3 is CASSRLTGTGVGEQYF. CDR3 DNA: TGTGCCAGCAGCCGATTAACGGGGACAGGGGTAGGGGAGCAGTACTTC.

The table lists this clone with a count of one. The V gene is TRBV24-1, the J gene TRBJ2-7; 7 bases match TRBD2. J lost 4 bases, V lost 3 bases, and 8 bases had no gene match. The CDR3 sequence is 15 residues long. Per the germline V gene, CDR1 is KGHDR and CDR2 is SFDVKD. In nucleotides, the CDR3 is TGTGCCACCAGTGATGGGGCAGCGGGGTTTTACGAGCAGTACTTC. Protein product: CATSDGAAGFYEQYF.

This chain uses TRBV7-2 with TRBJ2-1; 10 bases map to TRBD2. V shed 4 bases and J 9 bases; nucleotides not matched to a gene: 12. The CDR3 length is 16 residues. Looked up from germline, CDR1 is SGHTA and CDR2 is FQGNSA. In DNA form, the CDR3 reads TGTGCCAGCAGCTCACCTTTGAGCGGGGGGGCCAGTGAGCAGTTCTTC. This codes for CASSSPLSGGASEQFF.

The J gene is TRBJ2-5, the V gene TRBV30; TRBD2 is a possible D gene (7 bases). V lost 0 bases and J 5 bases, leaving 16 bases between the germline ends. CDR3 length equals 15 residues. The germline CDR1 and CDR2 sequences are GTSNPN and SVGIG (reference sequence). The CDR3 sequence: CAWSVSRGAGETQYF. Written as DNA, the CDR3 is TGTGCCTGGAGTGTCTCTCGGGGGGCCGGGGAGACCCAGTACTTC.

DNA of the CDR3: TGTGCCAGCAGCTCGTACACACAGGGGGCCGGAGGAAACACCATATATTTT. This gives the protein CASSSYTQGAGGNTIYF. The chain couples TRBV9 to TRBJ1-3, with TRBD1 identical over 9 bases. Germline V gene sequence: CDR1 SGDLS, CDR2 YYNGEE. The CDR3 sequence is 17 residues long. The V and J ends lost 4 bases and 4 bases, in that order; junction bases with no gene match: 12.

CDR3 DNA sequence: TGTGCCAGTAGTATCCCGGGACAGAACACCGGGGAGCTGTTTTTT. This sequence encodes CASSIPGQNTGELFF. The rearrangement joins TRBV19 to TRBJ2-2; D perhaps matches TRBD1 (6 bases). CDR3 length equals 15 residues. Germline V gene lookup returns CDR1 LNHDA and CDR2 SQIVND (reference sequence). Trimming cost V 3 bases and J 1 base, with 9 bases left between them.

CDR3 in DNA: TGCGCCAGCAGCCAAGAATCAGCCTACAATGAGCAGTTCTTC. Protein sequence: CASSQESAYNEQFF. The gene calls are TRBV4-3 and TRBJ2-1, with D uncertain. The germline gives CDR1 LGHNA, CDR2 YSLEER. The CDR3 runs to 14 residues. V lost 0 bases and J 2 bases, leaving 5 bases between the germline ends.

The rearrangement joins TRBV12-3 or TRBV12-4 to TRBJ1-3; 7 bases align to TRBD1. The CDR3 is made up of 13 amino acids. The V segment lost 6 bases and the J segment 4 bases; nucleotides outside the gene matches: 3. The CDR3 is CASRKTGGNTIYF. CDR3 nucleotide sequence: TGTGCCAGCAGGAAGACAGGGGGAAACACCATATATTTT.

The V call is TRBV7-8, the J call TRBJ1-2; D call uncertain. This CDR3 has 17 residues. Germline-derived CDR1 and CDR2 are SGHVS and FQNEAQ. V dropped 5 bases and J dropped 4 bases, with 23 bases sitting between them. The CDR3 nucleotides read TGTGCCAGCAGCCCCGCCAGTCCCGGCGGGAACCCCTATGGCTACACCTTC. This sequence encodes CASSPASPGGNPYGYTF.

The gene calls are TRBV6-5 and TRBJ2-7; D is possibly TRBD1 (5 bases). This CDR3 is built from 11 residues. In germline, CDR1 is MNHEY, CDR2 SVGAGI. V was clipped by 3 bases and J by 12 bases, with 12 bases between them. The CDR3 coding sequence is TGTGCCAGCAGTTATCGACAGAGGACGTACTTC. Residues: CASSYRQRTYF.

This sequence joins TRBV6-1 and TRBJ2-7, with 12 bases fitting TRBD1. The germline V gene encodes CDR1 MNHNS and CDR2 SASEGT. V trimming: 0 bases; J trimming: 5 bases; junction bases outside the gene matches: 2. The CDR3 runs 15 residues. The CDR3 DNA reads TGTGCCAGCAGTGAAGCCGGGACAGGGGGCAACGAGCAGTACTTC. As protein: CASSEAGTGGNEQYF.

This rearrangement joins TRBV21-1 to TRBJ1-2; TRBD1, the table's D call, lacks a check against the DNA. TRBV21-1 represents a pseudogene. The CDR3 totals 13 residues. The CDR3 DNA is TGTGCCAGCAGCAAAGGAAGGGGCTATGGCTACACCTTC. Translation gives CASSKGRGYGYTF.

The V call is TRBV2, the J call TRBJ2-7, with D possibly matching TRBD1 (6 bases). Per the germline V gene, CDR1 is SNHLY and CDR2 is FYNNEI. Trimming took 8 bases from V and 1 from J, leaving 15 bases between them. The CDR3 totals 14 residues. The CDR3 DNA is TGTGCCAGCTCCAAAAGAGGACAGTCCTACGAGCAGTACTTC. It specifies CASSKRGQSYEQYF.

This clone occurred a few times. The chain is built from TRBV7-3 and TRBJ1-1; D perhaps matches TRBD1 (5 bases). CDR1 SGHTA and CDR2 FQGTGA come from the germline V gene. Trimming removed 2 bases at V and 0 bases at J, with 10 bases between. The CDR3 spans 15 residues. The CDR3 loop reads CASSLQGSMNTEAFF. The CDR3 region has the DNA TGTGCCAGCAGCTTACAGGGCTCCATGAACACTGAAGCTTTCTTT.

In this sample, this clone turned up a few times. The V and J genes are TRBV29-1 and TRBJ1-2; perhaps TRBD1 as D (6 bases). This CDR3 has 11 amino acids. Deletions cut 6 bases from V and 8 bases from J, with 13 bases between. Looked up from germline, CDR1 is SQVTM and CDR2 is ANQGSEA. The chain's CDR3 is CSVGNQGGYTF. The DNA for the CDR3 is TGCAGCGTCGGGAATCAGGGGGGCTACACCTTC.

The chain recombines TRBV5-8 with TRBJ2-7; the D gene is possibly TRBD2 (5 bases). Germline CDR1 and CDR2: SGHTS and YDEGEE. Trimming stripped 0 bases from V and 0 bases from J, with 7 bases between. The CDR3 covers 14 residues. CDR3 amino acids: CASSLGGLSYEQYF. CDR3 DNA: TGTGCCAGCAGCTTGGGAGGACTCTCCTACGAGCAGTACTTC.

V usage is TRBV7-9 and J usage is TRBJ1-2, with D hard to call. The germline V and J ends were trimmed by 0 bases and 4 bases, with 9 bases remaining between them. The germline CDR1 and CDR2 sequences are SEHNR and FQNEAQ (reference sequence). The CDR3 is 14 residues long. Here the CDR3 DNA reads TGTGCCAGCAGCTTAGCGCAAGCAGGCTATGGCTACACCTTC. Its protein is CASSLAQAGYGYTF. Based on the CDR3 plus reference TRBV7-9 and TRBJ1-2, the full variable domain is DTGVSQNPRHKITKRGQNVTFRCDPISEHNRLYWYRQTLGQGPEFLTYFQNEAQLEKSRLLSDRFSAERPKGSFSTLEIQRTEQGDSAMYLCASSLAQAGYGYTFGSGTRLTVV.

For the CDR3, the DNA is TGCAGCGTTGGGACAGGGAAATCAGCTAACTATGGCTACACCTTC. It encodes CSVGTGKSANYGYTF. The chain joins TRBV29-1 to TRBJ1-2, with 8 bases aligning to TRBD1. Germline V CDR1 and CDR2: SQVTM, ANQGSEA. The CDR3 contains 15 residues. V was clipped by 4 bases and J by 0 bases; unmatched bases: 7.

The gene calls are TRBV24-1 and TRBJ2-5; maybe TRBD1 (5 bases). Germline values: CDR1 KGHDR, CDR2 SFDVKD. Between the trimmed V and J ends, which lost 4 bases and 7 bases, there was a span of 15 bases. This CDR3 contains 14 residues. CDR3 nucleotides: TGTGCCACCAGTGAAGCCGACAGTTCGGGGACCCAGTACTTC. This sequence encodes CATSEADSSGTQYF.

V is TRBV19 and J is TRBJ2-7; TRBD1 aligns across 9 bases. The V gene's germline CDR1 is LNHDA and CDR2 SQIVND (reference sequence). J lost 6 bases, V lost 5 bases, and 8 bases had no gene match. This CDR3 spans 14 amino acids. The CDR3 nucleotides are TGTGCCAGTAGTTCCCGACAGGGGGGTATCGAGCAGTACTTC. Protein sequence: CASSSRQGGIEQYF.

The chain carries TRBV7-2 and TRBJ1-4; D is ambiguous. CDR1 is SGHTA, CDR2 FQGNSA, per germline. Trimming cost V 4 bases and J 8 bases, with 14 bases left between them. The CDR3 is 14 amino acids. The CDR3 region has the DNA TGTGCCAGCAGCTCTGGGTCCTTCGGGGAAAAACTGTTTTTT. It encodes CASSSGSFGEKLFF.

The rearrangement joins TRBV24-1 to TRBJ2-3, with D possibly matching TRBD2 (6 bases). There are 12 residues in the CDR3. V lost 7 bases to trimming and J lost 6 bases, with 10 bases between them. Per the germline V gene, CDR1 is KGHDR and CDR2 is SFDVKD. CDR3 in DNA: TGTGCCACCAGCCGGGGGAGGGATACGCAGTATTTT. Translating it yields CATSRGRDTQYF.

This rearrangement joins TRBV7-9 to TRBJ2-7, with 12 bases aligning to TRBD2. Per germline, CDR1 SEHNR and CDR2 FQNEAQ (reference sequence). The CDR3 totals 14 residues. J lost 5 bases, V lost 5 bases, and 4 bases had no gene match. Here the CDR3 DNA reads TGTGCCAGCAGCCTAAGGACTAGCGGGGACGAGCAGTACTTC. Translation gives CASSLRTSGDEQYF.

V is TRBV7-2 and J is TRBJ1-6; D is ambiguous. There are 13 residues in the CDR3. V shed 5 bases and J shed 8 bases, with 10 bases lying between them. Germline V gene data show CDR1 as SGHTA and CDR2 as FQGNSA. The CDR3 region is CASSPRGDSPLHF. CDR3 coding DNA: TGTGCCAGCAGCCCCCGCGGTGATTCACCCCTCCACTTT.

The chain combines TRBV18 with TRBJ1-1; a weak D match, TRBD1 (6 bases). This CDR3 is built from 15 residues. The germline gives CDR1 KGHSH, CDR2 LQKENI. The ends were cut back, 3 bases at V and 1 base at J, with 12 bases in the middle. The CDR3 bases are TGTGCCAGCTCACCCGTGGGGGCAGGGAACACTGAAGCTTTCTTT. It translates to CASSPVGAGNTEAFF. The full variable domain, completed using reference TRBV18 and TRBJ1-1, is NAGVMQNPRHLVRRRGQEARLRCSPMKGHSHVYWYRQLPEEGLKFMVYLQKENIIDESGMPKERFSAEFPKEGPSILRIQQVVRGDSAAYFCASSPVGAGNTEAFFGQGTRLTVV.

The CDR3 here is CASSLAAGATEAFF. CDR3 DNA: TGTGCCAGCAGCTTGGCGGCAGGGGCCACTGAAGCTTTCTTT. The chain links TRBV5-8 to TRBJ1-1; tentatively, D is TRBD1 (6 bases). Germline values: CDR1 SGHTS, CDR2 YDEGEE. Trimming pared 0 bases from V and 4 bases from J, leaving 10 bases between. This CDR3 region has 14 residues.